A single sample is the source of the 15 T cell receptor beta chains below, sequenced in a study of cytomegalovirus exposure and HLA in healthy donors (dated by TCRdb to the late 2010s). The receptor library was made with the immunoSEQ multiplex PCR assay. For the multiplex PCR, a mixture combining 60 forward primers for TCR Vbeta segments and 13 reverse primers for TCR Jbeta segments was used. TCRdb took over this immuneACCESS table, retaining in-frame rearrangements with V and J assigned. Such tables are incomplete; in checked studies, under half of the missing clones stem from an unresolved V gene, and the remainder is unexplained. Here the sample has 200,000 to 250,000 clones; roughly 83% occur a single time. About 0.77% of the sample comes from the top ten. Sequenced sample: PBMCs. The receptors derive from a boy younger than 10 in good health and CMV-seronegative.

This clone has only a few counts. The rearrangement joins TRBV7-8 to TRBJ1-5; D not resolved. Germline V CDR1 and CDR2: SGHVS, FQNEAQ. The CDR3 sequence is 14 residues long. V lost 0 bases and J lost 1, with 4 bases in between. The CDR3 sequence: CASSLARSNQPQHF. The CDR3 region has the DNA TGTGCCAGCAGCTTAGCGAGAAGCAATCAGCCCCAGCATTTT.

This CDR3 reads CASKLVGNTEAFF. For the CDR3, the DNA is TGTGCCAGTAAATTAGTCGGGAACACTGAAGCTTTCTTT. V is TRBV19 and J is TRBJ1-1; D unclear. Germline values: CDR1 LNHDA, CDR2 SQIVND (reference sequence). The V gene lost 7 bases and the J gene lost 1 base, with 10 bases spanning the gap. CDR3 length: 13 amino acids.

The chain links TRBV5-6 to TRBJ2-3; weak D call: TRBD2 (6 bases). Germline CDR1 and CDR2: SGHDT and YYEEEE. Between the trimmed V and J ends, which lost 0 bases and 3 bases, there was a span of 8 bases. CDR3 length: 14 amino acids. The CDR3 DNA reads TGTGCCAGCAGCTTGGCAGGGAGGACAGATACGCAGTATTTT. This translates into CASSLAGRTDTQYF. The whole variable domain, filled in from reference TRBV5-6 and TRBJ2-3, reads DAGVTQSPTHLIKTRGQQVTLRCSPKSGHDTVSWYQQALGQGPQFIFQYYEEEERQRGNFPDRFSGHQFPNYSSELNVNALLLGDSALYLCASSLAGRTDTQYFGPGTRLTVL.

The chain carries TRBV10-3 and TRBJ2-1; 7 nucleotides agree with TRBD2. The germline gives CDR1 ENHRY, CDR2 SYGVKD. The CDR3 has 15 residues. The V gene end was trimmed by 6 bases and the J gene end by 5 bases; junction bases not matched to a gene: 10. CDR3 bases: TGTGCCATCAGCCGAGGGCTAGCGGCCGACAATGAGCAGTTCTTC. It encodes CAISRGLAADNEQFF.

The chain has TRBV4-1 and TRBJ1-5, with a weak D call TRBD1 (6 bases). The V end was cut by 4 bases, the J end by 6 bases, with 16 bases between. The CDR3 has 15 amino acids. The germline V gene has CDR1 MGHRA and CDR2 YSYEKL. The CDR3 nucleotides are TGCGCCAGCAGCCTGCAGGAACAGGGATCTCAGCCCCAGCATTTT. Protein sequence: CASSLQEQGSQPQHF.

This clone was observed a handful of times. The rearrangement joins TRBV4-2 to TRBJ1-6; D is ambiguous. Trimming pared 0 bases from V and 0 bases from J, leaving 9 bases between. The CDR3 totals 17 residues. Germline CDR1 is LGHNA and CDR2 is YNFKEQ. CDR3 sequence (DNA): TGTGCCAGCAGCCAAGAACTAAGGAGCTCCTATAATTCACCCCTCCACTTT. Its protein product is CASSQELRSSYNSPLHF.

The chain carries TRBV4-2 and TRBJ1-4, with 8 bases aligning to TRBD1. Per germline, CDR1 LGHNA and CDR2 YNFKEQ. This CDR3 comprises 17 residues. J lost 8 bases, V lost 1 base, and 12 bases had no gene match. The CDR3 sequence is CASSQVGLDRDVEKLFF. Here the CDR3 DNA reads TGTGCCAGCAGCCAAGTGGGATTGGACAGGGATGTCGAAAAACTGTTTTTT.

This sequence joins TRBV6-6 and TRBJ2-2; TRBD1 agrees at 8 bases. The germline CDR1 and CDR2 sequences are MNHNY and SVGAGI (reference sequence). V trimming: 2 bases; J trimming: 3 bases; junction bases outside the gene matches: 5. This CDR3 is 16 amino acids long. This CDR3 is CASSYEDRGDTGELFF. The CDR3 nucleotides are TGTGCCAGCAGTTACGAAGACAGGGGCGACACCGGGGAGCTGTTTTTT.

The chain joins TRBV5-1 to TRBJ2-5; 7 positions agree with TRBD2. The end of the DNA is better explained by TRBJ2-7, so the J call may be wrong. The length of the CDR3 is 13 residues. Germline V gives CDR1 SGHRS, CDR2 YFSETQ. The CDR3 here is CANSSGLDYEQYF. CDR3 DNA: TGCGCCAACAGTTCCGGACTAGATTACGAGCAGTACTTC.

The chain couples TRBV4-2 to TRBJ2-2; D is possibly TRBD1 (6 bases). CDR3 length: 14 amino acids. V was shortened by 3 bases and J by 5 bases, with 10 bases between the two germline ends. From germline, CDR1 is LGHNA and CDR2 YNFKEQ. In DNA form, the CDR3 reads TGTGCCAGCAGCCACCAGGGGAATACCGGGGAGCTGTTTTTT. Translated: CASSHQGNTGELFF.

This chain links TRBV30 with TRBJ2-1; TRBD1 matches at 8 bases. The junction had 4 bases not matched to a gene; V was cut back by 5 bases and J by 1 base. CDR1 GTSNPN and CDR2 SVGIG come from the germline V gene (reference sequence). The CDR3 extends over 14 amino acids. The CDR3 DNA reads as TGTGCCTGGGACAGGGGTTCGTCCTACAATGAGCAGTTCTTC. Its translation is CAWDRGSSYNEQFF. Drawing the rest from reference TRBV30 and TRBJ2-1, the complete variable domain is SQTIHQWPATLVQPVGSPLSLECTVEGTSNPNLYWYRQAAGRGLQLLFYSVGIGQISSEVPQNLSASRPQDRQFILSSKKLLLSDSGFYLCAWDRGSSYNEQFFGPGTRLTVL.

This chain joins TRBV29-1 and TRBJ2-5, with 9 bases fitting TRBD1. V lost 2 bases, J lost 11 bases, and 9 bases stayed unmatched. The length of the CDR3 is 13 residues. The V gene's germline CDR1 is SQVTM and CDR2 ANQGSEA. CDR3 nucleotides: TGCAGCGTTGAATTGGGACAGGGCCCGGAGCAGTACTTC. Amino acids: CSVELGQGPEQYF.

The J gene is TRBJ2-3, the V gene TRBV9; 13 nucleotides agree with TRBD2. Germline lookup yields CDR1 SGDLS and CDR2 YYNGEE. V shed 2 bases, J shed 1 base, and the junction held 1 base outside the gene matches. CDR3 length: 16 amino acids. The CDR3 here is CASSVGLAGRTDTQYF. CDR3 sequence (DNA): TGTGCCAGCAGCGTGGGACTAGCGGGGCGCACAGATACGCAGTATTTT.

The V gene is TRBV21-1, the J gene TRBJ2-7; TRBD1, the table's D call, was not compared with the DNA. TRBV21-1 is a pseudogene locus. There are 16 residues in the CDR3. CDR3: CASSSRGRLQFYEQYF. The CDR3 nucleotides read TGTGCCAGCAGCTCGAGGGGGAGACTACAGTTCTACGAGCAGTACTTC.

The V call is TRBV30, the J call TRBJ2-7; D is perhaps TRBD1 (5 bases). Germline CDR1 is GTSNPN and CDR2 is SVGIG (reference sequence). The length of the CDR3 is 12 residues. V lost 6 bases and J lost 0, with 9 bases in between. DNA of the CDR3: TGTGCCTGTGCACAGGTCTCCTACGAGCAGTACTTC. Residues: CACAQVSYEQYF.